Presented here are 29 T cell receptor beta chains from one specimen sequenced in a study of cytomegalovirus exposure and HLA in healthy donors. PCR was performed using 60 Vbeta and 13 Jbeta primers. The table came from immunoSEQ multiplex PCR; TCRdb's copy has only in-frame clones and leaves some out. Of about 86,000 clones in the sample, more than 65% were seen once. The sequenced sample consisted of PBMCs. The receptors here all came from a man in his fifties or sixties in good health and CMV-seronegative.

The chain uses TRBV9 and TRBJ2-3; 9 bases are a match to TRBD2. Looked up from germline, CDR1 is SGDLS and CDR2 is YYNGEE. The J segment lost 4 bases and the V segment lost 4 bases, leaving 13 bases of the junction unmatched. The CDR3 runs to 17 residues. CDR3 DNA: TGTGCCAGCAGCCCTCTGGGGGCGGGGGGGCCGGCAGATACGCAGTATTTT. Translated, it gives CASSPLGAGGPADTQYF.

The genes are TRBV5-6 and TRBJ2-7, with TRBD2 identical over 7 bases. The CDR3 length is 13 residues. Germline-derived CDR1 and CDR2 are SGHDT and YYEEEE. The V segment lost 3 bases and the J segment 10 bases; nucleotides outside the gene matches: 10. DNA of the CDR3: TGTGCCAGCAGCTGGGGGGGACCGGGAGGCCAGTACTTC. Its translation is CASSWGGPGGQYF.

The CDR3 nucleotides are TGTGCCAGCAGCCCGGGCGGGGCAACTAATGAAAAACTGTTTTTT. It yields the protein CASSPGGATNEKLFF. This rearrangement joins TRBV28 to TRBJ1-4; D ambiguous. V gave up 6 bases and J gave up 0 bases, with 11 bases separating them. The CDR3 totals 15 residues. Per the germline V gene, CDR1 is MDHEN and CDR2 is SYDVKM.

In regard to this clone: An end of the junction does not agree with germline; a read error may underlie this. The chain couples TRBV5-4 to TRBJ2-5; 12 bases are a match to TRBD2. CDR1 and CDR2 from the germline V gene are SGHNT and YYREEE (reference sequence). The CDR3 extends over 14 amino acids. This CDR3 is CASSLSSGGASVDF. The CDR3 DNA sequence: TGTGCCAGCAGCTTGTCTAGCGGGGGGGCGAGTGTGGACTTC.

The chain combines TRBV19 with TRBJ1-4, with 7 bases aligning to TRBD1. This CDR3 has 15 amino acids. CDR1 and CDR2 (germline): LNHDA, SQIVND (reference sequence). After removal of 5 bases from V and 0 bases from J, the junction contained 3 bases not matched to a gene. The CDR3: CASSGQVSTNEKLFF. The CDR3 bases are TGTGCCAGTAGTGGACAGGTCTCAACTAATGAAAAACTGTTTTTT.

On this clone: It is likely a read error, because the conserved phenylalanine at the end of the CDR3 is missing. The chain carries TRBV28 and TRBJ1-5; maybe TRBD1 (6 bases). Trimming took off 9 bases at V and 2 bases at J, with 11 bases between the two ends. The CDR3 runs to 13 residues. Germline V gene data show CDR1 as MDHEN and CDR2 as SYDVKM. The CDR3 DNA reads TGTGCCAGTTTCACAGGGCGCAATCAGCCCCAGCATCTT. Amino acids: CASFTGRNQPQHL.

The J gene is TRBJ2-7, the V gene TRBV5-1; weak D call: TRBD1 (6 bases). Trimming took off 0 bases at V and 4 bases at J, with 11 bases between the two ends. Germline V lookup: CDR1 SGHRS, CDR2 YFSETQ. The CDR3 extends over 14 amino acids. The CDR3 DNA is TGCGCCAGCAGCTTGGCGGCAGGGGATTACGAGCAGTACTTC. Translated, it gives CASSLAAGDYEQYF.

V gene TRBV7-2 combines with J gene TRBJ1-1; D possibly corresponds to TRBD1 (5 bases). This CDR3 has 15 amino acids. CDR1 is SGHTA, CDR2 FQGNSA, per germline. The ends were cut back, 1 base at V and 1 base at J, with 10 bases in the middle. The CDR3 spells CASSLVSGGNTEAFF. The DNA for the CDR3 is TGTGCCAGCAGCTTAGTTTCCGGGGGGAACACTGAAGCTTTCTTT.

The chain is built from TRBV5-4 and TRBJ1-2; TRBD1 matches at 7 bases. The CDR3 has 17 amino acids. V was pared by 4 bases and J by 1 base, with 13 bases of the junction left unmatched. The germline gives CDR1 SGHNT, CDR2 YYREEE (reference sequence). The CDR3 DNA reads as TGTGCCAGCAGCCCCCGGTATCAGGGGGTCAATAACTATGGCTACACCTTC. It encodes CASSPRYQGVNNYGYTF.

V is TRBV5-5 and J is TRBJ1-5; tentative D call: TRBD1 (5 bases). This CDR3 comprises 13 residues. V shed 0 bases and J shed 7 bases, with 8 bases lying between them. The germline CDR1 and CDR2 sequences are SGHKS and YYEKEE (reference sequence). CDR3: CASSLGGDQPQHF. CDR3 DNA sequence: TGTGCCAGCAGCTTGGGGGGGGACCAGCCCCAGCATTTT. The variable domain in full, with the rest retrieved from reference TRBV5-5 and TRBJ1-5, is DAGVTQSPTHLIKTRGQQVTLRCSPISGHKSVSWYQQVLGQGPQFIFQYYEKEERGRGNFPDRFSARQFPNYSSELNVNALLLGDSALYLCASSLGGDQPQHFGDGTRLSIL.

This clone was seen a handful of times. The V and J genes are TRBV6-1 and TRBJ2-6, with a tentative D call TRBD1 (6 bases). CDR3 length equals 15 residues. The V gene's germline CDR1 is MNHNS and CDR2 SASEGT. Trimming left V 5 bases short and J 2 bases short, with 10 bases between. CDR3 loop: CASSPWGPGANVLTF. The DNA of the CDR3 is TGTGCCAGCAGTCCTTGGGGGCCTGGGGCCAACGTCCTGACTTTC.

This sequence joins TRBV10-3 and TRBJ1-2; no clear D. This CDR3 has 14 residues. Trimming took 6 bases from V and 4 from J, leaving 15 bases between them. Germline-derived CDR1 and CDR2 are ENHRY and SYGVKD. The CDR3 protein is CAIRPPGELYGYTF. CDR3 coding DNA: TGTGCCATCAGGCCCCCCGGGGAGCTCTATGGCTACACCTTC.

The chain is built from TRBV5-1 and TRBJ2-5, with 7 bases that match TRBD1. The V segment lost 3 bases and the J segment 3 bases; nucleotides outside the gene matches: 2. The CDR3 length is 13 residues. Germline V lookup: CDR1 SGHRS, CDR2 YFSETQ. The CDR3 sequence is CASSSGQKETQYF. CDR3 nucleotide sequence: TGCGCCAGCAGCTCGGGACAGAAAGAGACCCAGTACTTC.

V usage is TRBV6-1 and J usage is TRBJ2-7, with a weak D call TRBD2 (6 bases). Germline V gives CDR1 MNHNS, CDR2 SASEGT. There are 17 residues in the CDR3. V lost 3 bases and J 1 base, leaving 19 bases between the germline ends. Written as DNA, the CDR3 is TGTGCCAGCAGTGACACCTCGGGACTTGAGGCTTCCTACGAGCAGTACTTC. Amino acids: CASSDTSGLEASYEQYF.

This clone was seen just once. V and J are TRBV4-2 and TRBJ2-1; D possibly corresponds to TRBD2 (5 bases). The CDR3 consists of 16 residues. V shed 4 bases and J shed 0 bases, with 13 bases lying between them. Per the germline V gene, CDR1 is LGHNA and CDR2 is YNFKEQ. CDR3 protein: CASSLNEGSSYNEQFF. Here the CDR3 DNA reads TGTGCCAGCAGCCTGAACGAAGGGAGCTCCTACAATGAGCAGTTCTTC.

The chain links TRBV4-1 to TRBJ1-3, with TRBD1 identical over 7 bases. V trimming: 4 bases; J trimming: 9 bases; junction bases outside the gene matches: 9. Germline values: CDR1 MGHRA, CDR2 YSYEKL. CDR3 length: 14 residues. CDR3 bases: TGCGCCAGCAGCCCCGGGACAGCGAGGTCCACCATATATTTT. Amino acid sequence: CASSPGTARSTIYF.

The gene calls are TRBV29-1 and TRBJ1-6, with a tentative D call TRBD1 (5 bases). The CDR3 is 13 amino acids. CDR1 SQVTM and CDR2 ANQGSEA come from the germline V gene. Trimming removed 5 bases at V and 4 bases at J, with 9 bases between. In nucleotides, the CDR3 is TGCAGCGTTAAGACAGAGTATAATTCACCCCTCCACTTT. Translating gives CSVKTEYNSPLHF.

The chain carries TRBV6-1 and TRBJ2-1; 8 nucleotides align to TRBD1. This CDR3 has 14 residues. With 10 bases clipped from V and 5 bases from J, the junction kept 10 bases outside the gene matches. CDR1 is MNHNS, CDR2 SASEGT, per germline. For the CDR3, the DNA is TGTGCCACCTTAACCGGGACAGGAGACAATGAGCAGTTCTTC. Protein product: CATLTGTGDNEQFF.

This sequence joins TRBV5-1 and TRBJ2-5, with 15 positions matching TRBD2. The CDR3 has 17 residues. Germline loops: CDR1 SGHRS, CDR2 YFSETQ. The ends lost 0 bases at V and 2 bases at J; junction bases unmatched: 2. CDR3 loop: CASSLGGLAGGQETQYF. CDR3 coding DNA: TGCGCCAGCAGCTTGGGAGGACTAGCGGGAGGGCAAGAGACCCAGTACTTC.

The chain is built from TRBV4-1 and TRBJ1-2; no reliable D call. The CDR3 is 15 amino acids. V dropped 3 bases and J dropped 0 bases, with 11 bases sitting between them. The germline V gene encodes CDR1 MGHRA and CDR2 YSYEKL. In nucleotides, the CDR3 is TGCGCCAGCAGCCAGCCCCCCAGAACTAACTATGGCTACACCTTC. Residues: CASSQPPRTNYGYTF.

The chain recombines TRBV4-1 with TRBJ2-7; 7 bases fit TRBD2. In germline, CDR1 is MGHRA, CDR2 YSYEKL. This CDR3 has 16 amino acids. V trimming: 1 base; J trimming: 6 bases; junction bases outside the gene matches: 12. CDR3 coding DNA: TGCGCCAGCAGCCAAGGGCGGCCGGGGACTACTACCGAGCAGTACTTC. It specifies CASSQGRPGTTTEQYF.

The chain links TRBV19 to TRBJ2-3; TRBD1 agrees at 7 bases. The V segment lost 8 bases and the J segment 2 bases; nucleotides outside the gene matches: 7. The germline V gene encodes CDR1 LNHDA and CDR2 SQIVND (reference sequence). This CDR3 is built from 14 residues. The chain's CDR3 is CASGRTGDTDTQYF. DNA of the CDR3: TGTGCCAGTGGTCGGACAGGAGACACAGATACGCAGTATTTT. Full variable domain (missing parts from reference TRBV19 and TRBJ2-3): DGGITQSPKYLFRKEGQNVTLSCEQNLNHDAMYWYRQDPGQGLRLIYYSQIVNDFQKGDIAEGYSVSREKKESFPLTVTSAQKNPTAFYLCASGRTGDTDTQYFGPGTRLTVL.

This clone has only a few counts. The chain joins TRBV6-4 to TRBJ2-3, with TRBD2 identical over 8 bases. Germline V gene lookup returns CDR1 MRHNA and CDR2 SNTAGT. The length of the CDR3 is 14 residues. Trimming removed 5 bases from V and 6 bases from J; junction bases left unmatched: 7. CDR3 region: CASSPGTRTDTQYF. CDR3 nucleotides: TGTGCCAGCAGTCCAGGGACTAGGACGGATACGCAGTATTTT.

The rearrangement links TRBV29-1 to TRBJ1-1; D is unclear. The CDR3 loop spans 13 amino acids. V lost 5 bases, J lost 2 bases, and 12 bases lay in between. In germline, CDR1 is SQVTM, CDR2 ANQGSEA. In DNA, the CDR3 is TGCAGCGTTACCCGGCGGGGTAACACTGAAGCTTTCTTT. It yields the protein CSVTRRGNTEAFF.

This clone was seen more than once but under ten times. This chain connects TRBV18 to TRBJ1-5; 7 nucleotides line up with TRBD1. The CDR3 runs to 16 residues. CDR1 is KGHSH, CDR2 LQKENI, per germline. V trimming: 5 bases; J trimming: 6 bases; junction bases outside the gene matches: 13. The CDR3 sequence: CASSADQGGVSQPQHF. The CDR3 region has the DNA TGTGCCAGCTCAGCTGACCAGGGGGGAGTGAGTCAGCCCCAGCATTTT.

V gene TRBV16 combines with J gene TRBJ1-1, with D perhaps TRBD1 (5 bases). This CDR3 is built from 14 residues. V shed 2 bases and J shed 6 bases, with 13 bases lying between them. Germline V gene sequence: CDR1 KGHSY, CDR2 FQNENV. The CDR3 here is CASSQRGDLAEAFF. DNA for the CDR3: TGTGCCAGCAGCCAACGGGGGGATTTAGCTGAAGCTTTCTTT.

This clone came up a few times. V and J are TRBV5-6 and TRBJ2-2, with TRBD2 matching over 7 bases. The CDR3 runs 15 residues. The germline V gene encodes CDR1 SGHDT and CDR2 YYEEEE. Trimming took 1 base from V and 5 from J; bases not matched to a gene: 5. The CDR3 DNA sequence: TGTGCCAGCAGCTTGATTAGCGGGCTTACCGGGGAGCTGTTTTTT. Its protein product is CASSLISGLTGELFF.

The J gene is TRBJ1-3, the V gene TRBV9; maybe TRBD1 (6 bases). Per germline, CDR1 SGDLS and CDR2 YYNGEE. This CDR3 has 17 amino acids. V was trimmed by 4 bases and J by 4 bases, leaving 21 bases between them. CDR3: CASSPGMGAGEGNTIYF. The CDR3 DNA is TGTGCCAGCAGCCCAGGGATGGGGGCTGGCGAAGGAAACACCATATATTTT.

The chain employs TRBV10-3 and TRBJ2-2, with D perhaps matching TRBD2 (5 bases). The CDR3 is 15 amino acids. Germline CDR1 and CDR2: ENHRY and SYGVKD. With 0 bases removed from V and 3 bases from J, the gap between germline ends came to 8 bases. CDR3 loop: CAISESGRDTGELFF. The CDR3 region has the DNA TGTGCCATCAGTGAGTCCGGGCGGGACACCGGGGAGCTGTTTTTT.